The clone carrying this T cell receptor (beta chain) is medium-sized in the sample. Its cognate antigen is unknown. cDNA molecules, individually, were tagged with unique molecular identifiers. TCRdb re-called the 5' RACE reads with MiXCR, one entry per CDR3 protein. Of tens of thousands of distinct CDR3 sequences in the sample, about 11% were seen once. This sample was included in a study of early T cells in non-severe SARS-CoV-2 infection. On the study more broadly: Chains from this unsorted whole-blood bulk RNA could not be paired. Study conclusions and caveats: Sequences matched to VDJdb favored anti-spike CD8 responses, while private and CD4 specificities were missed.

This receptor was taken from an adult who was a healthcare worker with PCR-confirmed SARS-CoV-2 infection or an uninfected control (not recorded which). Sequencing used whole blood, obtained at baseline.

The CDR3 nucleotides are TGCGCCAGCAGCCAAGATGTAGCGGGGGGGTACAATGAGCAGTTCTTC. Translation gives CASSQDVAGGYNEQFF. The V call is TRBV4-3, the J call TRBJ2-1; 11 bases align to TRBD2. Germline V gene data show CDR1 as LGHNA and CDR2 as YSLEER. The CDR3 spans 16 residues. J lost 4 bases, V lost 0 bases, and 2 bases had no gene match.